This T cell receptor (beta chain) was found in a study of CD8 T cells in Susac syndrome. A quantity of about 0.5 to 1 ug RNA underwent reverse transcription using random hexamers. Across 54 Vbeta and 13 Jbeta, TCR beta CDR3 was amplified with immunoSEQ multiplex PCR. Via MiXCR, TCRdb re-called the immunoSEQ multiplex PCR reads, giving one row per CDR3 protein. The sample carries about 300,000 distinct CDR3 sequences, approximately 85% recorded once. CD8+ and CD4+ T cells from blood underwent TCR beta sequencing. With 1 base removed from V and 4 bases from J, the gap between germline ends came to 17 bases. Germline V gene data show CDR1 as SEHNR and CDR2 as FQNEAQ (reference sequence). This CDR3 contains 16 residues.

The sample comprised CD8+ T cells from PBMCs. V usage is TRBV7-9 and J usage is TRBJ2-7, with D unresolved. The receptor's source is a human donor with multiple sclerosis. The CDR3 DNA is TGTGCCAGCAGCTTAGAATGGGCTAGTCTGCCGTACGAGCAGTACTTC. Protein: CASSLEWASLPYEQYF.